Included here is one T cell receptor (beta chain) sequence, with context. Its antigen remains unidentified. A junction boundary mismatches the germline segment, possibly from a read error. The sample is drawn from a study of tumor-infiltrating lymphocytes in primary liver carcinoma. Overall study results and limits: Blood had a significantly lower top-250-clone fraction than tumors did (p = 0.039). Found in all five tumor regions were only about 7-24% of top clones.

Using a constant-region primer together with ProtoScript II reverse transcriptase, TCR beta cDNA was made from about 500 ng of total RNA. Construction of TCR beta libraries relied on three successive nested multiplex PCR rounds employing slightly modified ARM-PCR. TCRdb independently ran MiXCR on the multiplex PCR reads; one entry per CDR3 protein. This repertoire shows about 20,000 distinct CDR3 sequences, 65% to 85% found once; its top ten account for less than 50%. Joint extraction of RNA and DNA used about 17-31 mg of bulk tissue that was unsorted. Sequences were obtained from liver tumor tissue from sampling region 4. The subset was: tumor region T4, right-lateral pole. The clonotype comes from a woman aged 25-40 years with primary liver carcinoma and hepatitis B virus infection.

CDR3 DNA sequence: TGCAGCGTTGACGGGAATGGAGACAATGAGCTGTTCTTC. It encodes CSVDGNGDNELFF. The rearrangement links TRBV29-1 to TRBJ2-1; D may be TRBD2 (5 bases). From germline, CDR1 is SQVTM and CDR2 ANQGSEA. This CDR3 region has 13 residues.